Below, 2 T cell receptor beta chains from the same sample are listed, as sequenced in a study of T cells in Graves' hyperthyroidism and ophthalmopathy. Amplification targeted TCR beta CDR3 regions from RNA transcripts. The HTBI primer set drove a first-round RT-PCR of the TCR CDR3. TCRdb re-derived calls from the multiplex PCR reads in MiXCR, one entry per CDR3 protein. The table includes some 570,000 distinct CDR3 sequences, 17% detected once. The specimen sequenced was blood. These receptors originate from a woman younger than 30 with Graves' ophthalmopathy.

The rearrangement joins TRBV13 to TRBJ2-1, with 10 bases fitting TRBD2. V dropped 5 bases and J dropped 4; count of bases not matched to a gene: 14. From germline, CDR1 is PRHDT and CDR2 FYEKMQ (reference sequence). CDR3 size: 18 residues. The CDR3 reads CASSHPSSSSGSYNEQFF. The CDR3 nucleotides are TGTGCCAGCAGCCACCCTTCGTCCTCTAGCGGGAGTTACAATGAGCAGTTCTTC.

This chain uses TRBV7-3 with TRBJ2-7; 11 bases line up with TRBD2. Germline CDR1 reads SGHTA; CDR2 reads FQGTGA. The CDR3 length is 15 residues. The junction had 1 base not matched to a gene; V was cut back by 0 bases and J by 3 bases. The CDR3 protein is CASSLTSGGGYEQYF. As DNA, the CDR3 is TGTGCCAGCAGCTTAACTAGCGGGGGGGGCTACGAGCAGTACTTC.